One sample yielded the 7 T cell receptor beta chains listed below, sequenced in a study of graft-versus-host responses after intestinal transplantation. Lamina propria and intraepithelial lymphocytes were released by processing graft tissue. Some clones are missing from TCRdb's copy, which holds only in-frame ones; the method was immunoSEQ multiplex PCR. This sample yields about 63,000 clones, of which about nine tenths are seen a single time; about 1.7% belongs to the top ten. The sample here was ileum tissue, taken roughly 54 weeks after transplant. The source is a human patient who received an intestinal transplant, so some T cells may come from the graft donor.

The table lists this clone with a count of one. V gene TRBV27 combines with J gene TRBJ2-7; 10 nucleotides agree with TRBD2. Trimming cost V 4 bases and J 5 bases; bases outside gene matches: 11. CDR1 and CDR2 from the germline V gene are MNHEY and SMNVEV (reference sequence). The CDR3 covers 16 residues. CDR3 bases: TGTGCCAGCAGTTCCGGCGTCGGGCTAGCGGGGGACGAGCAGTACTTC. Encoded protein: CASSSGVGLAGDEQYF.

The chain combines TRBV30 with TRBJ2-5; 7 bases are a match to TRBD1. The CDR3 consists of 12 residues. In germline, CDR1 is GTSNPN, CDR2 SVGIG (reference sequence). The ends lost 4 bases at V and 7 bases at J; junction bases unmatched: 6. DNA for the CDR3: TGTGCCTGGACGGTAGGGGGCGGGACCCAGTACTTC. It translates to CAWTVGGGTQYF.

The V gene is TRBV11-1, the J gene TRBJ2-7; the D is unclear. Trimming removed 5 bases at V and 0 bases at J, with 5 bases between. The V gene's germline CDR1 is SGHAT and CDR2 FQDESV (reference sequence). The CDR3 extends over 12 amino acids. This chain's CDR3 is CASSAPSYEQYF. CDR3 DNA sequence: TGTGCCAGCAGCGCCCCCTCCTACGAGCAGTACTTC.

The chain has TRBV2 and TRBJ1-2; D possibly corresponds to TRBD1 (6 bases). The CDR3 length is 12 residues. V lost 6 bases to trimming and J lost 8 bases, with 13 bases between them. From germline, CDR1 is SNHLY and CDR2 FYNNEI. For the CDR3, the DNA is TGTGCCAGCAGACAGGGAGTAATGGGCTACACCTTC. Residues: CASRQGVMGYTF.

The CDR3 coding sequence is TGTGCCAGCAGTTACGGAGCGGGGGCAACCTACGAGCAGTACTTC. It is translated as CASSYGAGATYEQYF. V gene TRBV6-5 combines with J gene TRBJ2-7, with 8 bases lining up with TRBD2. The ends lost 2 bases at V and 2 bases at J; junction bases unmatched: 5. Germline CDR1 reads MNHEY; CDR2 reads SVGAGI. The CDR3 extends over 15 amino acids.

The chain has TRBV2 and TRBJ2-5; 7 bases match TRBD2. V was pared by 8 bases and J by 9 bases, with 9 bases of the junction left unmatched. Germline values: CDR1 SNHLY, CDR2 FYNNEI. The CDR3 covers 12 residues. The CDR3 coding sequence is TGTGCCAGCTTGGCCAGCGGGGCCCCCCAGTACTTC. It translates to CASLASGAPQYF. Using reference TRBV2 and TRBJ2-5 for the parts outside the CDR3, the full variable domain is EPEVTQTPSHQVTQMGQEVILRCVPISNHLYFYWYRQILGQKVEFLVSFYNNEISEKSEIFDDQFSVERPDGSNFTLKIRSTKLEDSAMYFCASLASGAPQYFGPGTRLLVL.

The chain links TRBV5-1 to TRBJ1-2; 9 bases are a match to TRBD1. J lost 4 bases, V lost 3 bases, and 10 bases had no gene match. CDR1 and CDR2 (germline): SGHRS, YFSETQ. The CDR3 sequence is 16 residues long. The CDR3: CASSYKDRGRGYGYTF. The DNA of the CDR3 is TGCGCCAGCAGCTACAAGGACAGGGGACGTGGCTATGGCTACACCTTC.